Detailed here is one T cell receptor (beta chain). Its target is unknown. Some clones are missing from TCRdb's copy, which holds only in-frame ones; the method was immunoSEQ multiplex PCR. The sample yields about 100,000 clones, around 87% seen once. The data derive from a study of T cell responses to AZD1222 COVID-19 vaccine. Whole-study results and caveats: Baseline antibody screening turned up just 6 or 7 seropositive AZD1222 recipients. Donors skewed white British and female; clonal diversity was possibly underestimated. Repertoire samples came only from after the peak T cell response.

Germline CDR1 is LNHDA and CDR2 is SQIVND (reference sequence). After removal of 6 bases from V and 7 bases from J, the junction contained 13 bases not matched to a gene. This CDR3 region has 16 residues. The origin of this receptor is an adult in good health. The source material was peripheral blood, sampled on day 0 of MenACWY control vaccination. The chain carries TRBV19 and TRBJ2-2, with 8 bases matching TRBD1. CDR3 residues: CASSRARGQMVGELFF. As DNA, the CDR3 is TGTGCCAGTAGCCGGGCCAGGGGGCAGATGGTCGGGGAGCTGTTTTTT.